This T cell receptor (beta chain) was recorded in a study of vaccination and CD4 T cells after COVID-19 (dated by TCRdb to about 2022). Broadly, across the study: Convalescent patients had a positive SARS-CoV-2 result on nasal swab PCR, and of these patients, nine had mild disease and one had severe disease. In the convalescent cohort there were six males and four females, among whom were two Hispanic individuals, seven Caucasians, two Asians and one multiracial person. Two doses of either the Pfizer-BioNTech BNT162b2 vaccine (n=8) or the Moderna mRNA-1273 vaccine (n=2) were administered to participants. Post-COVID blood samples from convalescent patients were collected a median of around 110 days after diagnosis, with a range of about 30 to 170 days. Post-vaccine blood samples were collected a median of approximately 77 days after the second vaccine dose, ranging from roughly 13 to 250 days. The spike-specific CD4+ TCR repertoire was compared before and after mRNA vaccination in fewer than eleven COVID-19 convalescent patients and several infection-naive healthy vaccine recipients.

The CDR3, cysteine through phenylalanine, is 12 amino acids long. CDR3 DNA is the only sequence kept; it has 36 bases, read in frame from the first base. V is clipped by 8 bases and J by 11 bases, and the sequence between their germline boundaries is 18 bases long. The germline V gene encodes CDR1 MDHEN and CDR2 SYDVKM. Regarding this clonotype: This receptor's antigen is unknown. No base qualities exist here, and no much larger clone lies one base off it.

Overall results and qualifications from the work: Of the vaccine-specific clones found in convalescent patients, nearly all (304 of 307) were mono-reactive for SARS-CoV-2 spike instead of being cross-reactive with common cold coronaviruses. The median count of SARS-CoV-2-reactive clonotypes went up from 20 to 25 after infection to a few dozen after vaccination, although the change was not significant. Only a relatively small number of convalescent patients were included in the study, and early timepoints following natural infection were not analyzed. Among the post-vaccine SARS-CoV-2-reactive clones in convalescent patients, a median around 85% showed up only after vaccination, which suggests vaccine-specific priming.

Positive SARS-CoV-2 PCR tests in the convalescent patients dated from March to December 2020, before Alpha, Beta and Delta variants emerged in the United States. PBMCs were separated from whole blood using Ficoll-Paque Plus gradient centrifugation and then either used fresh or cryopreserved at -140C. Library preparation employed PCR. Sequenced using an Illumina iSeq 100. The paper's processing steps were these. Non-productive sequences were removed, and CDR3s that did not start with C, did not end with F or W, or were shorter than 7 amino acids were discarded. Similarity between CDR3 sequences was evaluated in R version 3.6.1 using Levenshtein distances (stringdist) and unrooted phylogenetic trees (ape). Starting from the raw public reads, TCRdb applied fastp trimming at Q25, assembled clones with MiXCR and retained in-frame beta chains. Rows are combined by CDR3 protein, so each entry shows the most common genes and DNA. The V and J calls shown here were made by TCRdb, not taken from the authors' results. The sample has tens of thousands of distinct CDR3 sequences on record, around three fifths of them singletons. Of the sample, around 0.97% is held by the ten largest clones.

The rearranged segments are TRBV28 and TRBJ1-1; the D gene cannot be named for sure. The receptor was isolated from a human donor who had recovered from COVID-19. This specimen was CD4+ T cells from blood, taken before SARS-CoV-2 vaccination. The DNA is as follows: TGTGCCAGCGGAACTCCGGCGACTCAGGCTTTCTTT. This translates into CASGTPATQAFF.